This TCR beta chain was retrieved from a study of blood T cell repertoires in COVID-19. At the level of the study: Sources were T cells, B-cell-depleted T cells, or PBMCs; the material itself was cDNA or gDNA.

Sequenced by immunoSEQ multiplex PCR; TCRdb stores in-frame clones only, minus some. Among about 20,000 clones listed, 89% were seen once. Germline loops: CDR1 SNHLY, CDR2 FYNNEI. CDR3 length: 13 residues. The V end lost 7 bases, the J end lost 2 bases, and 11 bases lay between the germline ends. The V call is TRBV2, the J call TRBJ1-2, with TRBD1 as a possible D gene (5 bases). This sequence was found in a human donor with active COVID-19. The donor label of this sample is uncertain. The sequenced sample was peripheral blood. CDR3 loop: CASMGLRNYGYTF. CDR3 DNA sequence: TGTGCCAGCATGGGACTCCGAAACTATGGCTACACCTTC.